These T cell receptor beta chains were read from a single sample in a study of blood T cell repertoires in COVID-19. Here immunoSEQ multiplex PCR was the method, and the copy in TCRdb shows in-frame clones only, minus some. The table shows under 200,000 clones, with roughly 80% occurring only once. The sample comprised PBMCs or T cells enriched from blood (not recorded which). These receptors were collected from a man aged 45-65 years who had recovered from COVID-19. Both conserved end residues are part of each CDR3. The order of the fields is V gene, J gene, CDR3 protein.

v_gene: TRBV5-8
j_gene: TRBJ2-1
CDR3aa: CASTGGTGGPFF

v_gene: TRBV2
j_gene: TRBJ2-1
CDR3aa: CASTPSLILDEQFF

v_gene: TRBV7-2
j_gene: TRBJ2-7
CDR3aa: CASSPNSRGASEQYF

v_gene: TRBV5-1
j_gene: TRBJ2-7
CDR3aa: CASSLGDRVVYEQYF

v_gene: TRBV30
j_gene: TRBJ2-1
CDR3aa: CAWAGTSGYNEQFF

v_gene: TRBV5-1
j_gene: TRBJ2-2
CDR3aa: CASSWTLGQDYRELFF

v_gene: TRBV10-1
j_gene: TRBJ1-5
CDR3aa: CASSEPRVGQLNQPQHF

v_gene: TRBV21-1
j_gene: TRBJ2-1
CDR3aa: CASSKAGGYNEQFF

v_gene: TRBV28
j_gene: TRBJ1-2
CDR3aa: CASSGDSLIDTF

v_gene: TRBV5-6
j_gene: TRBJ2-1
CDR3aa: CASSLERAGLAGWLEQFF

v_gene: TRBV19
j_gene: TRBJ1-3
CDR3aa: CASSIQGLLYSGNTIYF

v_gene: TRBV7-9
j_gene: TRBJ2-3
CDR3aa: CASSGRDSRTDTQYF

v_gene: TRBV12-3/TRBV12-4
j_gene: TRBJ2-5
CDR3aa: CASSSLAGGTQYF

v_gene: TRBV5-4
j_gene: TRBJ2-5
CDR3aa: CASSPTGGNQETQYF

v_gene: TRBV6-5
j_gene: TRBJ2-2
CDR3aa: CATTGRGADTGELFF

v_gene: TRBV30
j_gene: TRBJ2-7
CDR3aa: CAWSMGTRTRYEQYF

v_gene: TRBV3-1/TRBV3-2
j_gene: TRBJ1-4
CDR3aa: CASSPGSRNEKLFF

v_gene: TRBV7-2
j_gene: TRBJ1-5
CDR3aa: CASSAGTVSNQPQHF

v_gene: TRBV27
j_gene: TRBJ2-3
CDR3aa: CASSSGTGIKYTDTQYF

v_gene: TRBV5-1
j_gene: TRBJ1-1
CDR3aa: CASSVGITGQNTEAFF

v_gene: TRBV5-4
j_gene: TRBJ2-7
CDR3aa: CASSLGGTGLLGYF

v_gene: TRBV7-9
j_gene: TRBJ2-1
CDR3aa: CASSQEWNEQFF

v_gene: TRBV19
j_gene: TRBJ2-6
CDR3aa: CASSSGQLSGANVLTF

v_gene: TRBV4-1
j_gene: TRBJ2-2
CDR3aa: CASSQDHPVGYTGELFF

v_gene: TRBV2
j_gene: TRBJ1-6
CDR3aa: CASSEVSGRNSPLHF

v_gene: TRBV7-8
j_gene: TRBJ1-6
CDR3aa: CASSSTATGSSYNSPLHF

v_gene: TRBV6-5
j_gene: TRBJ2-1
CDR3aa: CASTIGGSYNEQFF

v_gene: TRBV4-2
j_gene: TRBJ2-7
CDR3aa: CASSPPREQYF

v_gene: TRBV7-2
j_gene: TRBJ2-5
CDR3aa: CASSFSGGVGETQYF

v_gene: TRBV7-3
j_gene: TRBJ1-3
CDR3aa: CASSSGGPGNTIYF

v_gene: TRBV5-1
j_gene: TRBJ2-5
CDR3aa: CASSGSGGRETQYF

v_gene: TRBV2
j_gene: TRBJ2-7
CDR3aa: CASSVDRSYEQYF

v_gene: TRBV19
j_gene: TRBJ2-5
CDR3aa: CASSVTSGRTETQYF

v_gene: TRBV7-8
j_gene: TRBJ1-5
CDR3aa: CASSPQRSRARFQDSNQPQHF

v_gene: TRBV6-5
j_gene: TRBJ1-2
CDR3aa: CASRKRTEGYTF

v_gene: TRBV6-2/TRBV6-3
j_gene: TRBJ2-7
CDR3aa: CASSYSQEQYF

v_gene: TRBV15
j_gene: TRBJ1-5
CDR3aa: CATSRGRGNQPQHF

v_gene: TRBV19
j_gene: TRBJ2-7
CDR3aa: CASSRASRGGHSGEQYF

v_gene: TRBV9
j_gene: TRBJ2-1
CDR3aa: CASSVGGRAPNEQFF

v_gene: TRBV18
j_gene: TRBJ1-5
CDR3aa: CASSPEAFDQPQHF

v_gene: TRBV5-1
j_gene: TRBJ2-5
CDR3aa: CASSFTGVETQYF

v_gene: TRBV12-2
j_gene: TRBJ1-2
CDR3aa: CASRPQTEGKGSYTF